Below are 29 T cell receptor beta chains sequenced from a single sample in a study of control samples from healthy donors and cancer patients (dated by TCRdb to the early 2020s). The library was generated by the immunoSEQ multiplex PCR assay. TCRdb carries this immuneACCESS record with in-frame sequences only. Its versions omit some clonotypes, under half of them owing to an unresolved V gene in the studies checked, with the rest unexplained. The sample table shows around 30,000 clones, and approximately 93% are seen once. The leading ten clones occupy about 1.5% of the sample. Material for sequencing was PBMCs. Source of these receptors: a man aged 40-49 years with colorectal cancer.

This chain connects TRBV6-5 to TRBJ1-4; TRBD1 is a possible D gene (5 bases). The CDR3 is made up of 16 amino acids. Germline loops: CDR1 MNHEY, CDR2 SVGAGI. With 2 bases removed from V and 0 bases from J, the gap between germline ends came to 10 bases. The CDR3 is CASSYETAATNEKLFF. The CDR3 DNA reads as TGTGCCAGCAGTTACGAGACAGCGGCAACTAATGAAAAACTGTTTTTT.

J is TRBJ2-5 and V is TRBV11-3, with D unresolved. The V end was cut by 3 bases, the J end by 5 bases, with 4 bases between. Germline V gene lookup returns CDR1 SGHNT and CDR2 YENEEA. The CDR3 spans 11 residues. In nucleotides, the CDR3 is TGTGCCAGCAGCTTTCGGGAGACCCAGTACTTC. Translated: CASSFRETQYF.

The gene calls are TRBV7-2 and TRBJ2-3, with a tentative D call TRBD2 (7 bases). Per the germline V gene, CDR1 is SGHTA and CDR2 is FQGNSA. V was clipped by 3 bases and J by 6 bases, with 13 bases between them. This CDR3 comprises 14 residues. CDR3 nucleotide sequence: TGTGCCAGCAGCTTCGGTGGCGGGGGCGATACGCAGTATTTT. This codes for CASSFGGGGDTQYF.

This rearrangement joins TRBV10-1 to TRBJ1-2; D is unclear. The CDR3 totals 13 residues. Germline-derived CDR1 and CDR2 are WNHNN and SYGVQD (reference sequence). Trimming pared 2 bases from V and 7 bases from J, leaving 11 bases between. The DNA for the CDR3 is TGCGCCAGCAGTGAGGGACTCTGCAGTGGCTACACCTTC. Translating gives CASSEGLCSGYTF.

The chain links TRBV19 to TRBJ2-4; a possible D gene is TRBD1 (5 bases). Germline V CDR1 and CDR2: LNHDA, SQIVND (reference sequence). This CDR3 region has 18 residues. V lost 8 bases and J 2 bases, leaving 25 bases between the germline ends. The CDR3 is CASGPPLGDLLTKNIQYF. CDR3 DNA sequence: TGTGCCAGTGGGCCCCCTTTAGGGGATCTTCTAACCAAAAACATTCAGTACTTC.

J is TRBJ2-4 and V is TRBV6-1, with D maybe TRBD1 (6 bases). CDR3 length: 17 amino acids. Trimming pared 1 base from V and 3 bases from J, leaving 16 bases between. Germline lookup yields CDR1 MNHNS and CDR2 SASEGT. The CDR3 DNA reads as TGTGCCAGCAGTGAAGTGTTGGGGGCCCCCTACAAAAACATTCAGTACTTC. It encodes CASSEVLGAPYKNIQYF.

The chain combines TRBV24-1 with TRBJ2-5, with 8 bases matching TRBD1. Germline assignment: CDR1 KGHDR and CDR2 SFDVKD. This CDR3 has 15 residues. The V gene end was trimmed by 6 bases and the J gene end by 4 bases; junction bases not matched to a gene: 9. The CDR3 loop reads CATSFQGATSETQYF. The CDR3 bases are TGTGCCACCAGTTTCCAGGGGGCGACCTCAGAGACCCAGTACTTC.

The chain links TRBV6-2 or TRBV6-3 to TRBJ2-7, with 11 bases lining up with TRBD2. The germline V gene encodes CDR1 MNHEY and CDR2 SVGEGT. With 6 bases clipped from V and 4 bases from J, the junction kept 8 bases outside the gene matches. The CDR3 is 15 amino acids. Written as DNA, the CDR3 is TGTGCCAGCAGCCAAACTAGCGGGGGTCAATACGAGCAGTACTTC. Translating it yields CASSQTSGGQYEQYF.

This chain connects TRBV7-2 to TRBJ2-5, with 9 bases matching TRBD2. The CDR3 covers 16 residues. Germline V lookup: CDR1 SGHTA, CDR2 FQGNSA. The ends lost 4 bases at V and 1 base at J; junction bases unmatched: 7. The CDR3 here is CASSSQLGLAQETQYF. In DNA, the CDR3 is TGTGCCAGCAGCTCTCAATTGGGACTAGCCCAAGAGACCCAGTACTTC.

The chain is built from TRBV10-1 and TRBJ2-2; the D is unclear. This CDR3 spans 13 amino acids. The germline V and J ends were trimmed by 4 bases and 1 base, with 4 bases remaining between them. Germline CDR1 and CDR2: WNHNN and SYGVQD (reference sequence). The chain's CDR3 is CASSARNTGELFF. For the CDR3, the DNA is TGCGCCAGCAGTGCCAGGAACACCGGGGAGCTGTTTTTT.

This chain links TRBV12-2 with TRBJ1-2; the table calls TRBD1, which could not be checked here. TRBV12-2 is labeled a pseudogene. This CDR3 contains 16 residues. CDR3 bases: TGTGCAAGTCGCCCTCTGGGACAGGGTCTCCAGCATGGCTACACCTTC. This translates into CASRPLGQGLQHGYTF.

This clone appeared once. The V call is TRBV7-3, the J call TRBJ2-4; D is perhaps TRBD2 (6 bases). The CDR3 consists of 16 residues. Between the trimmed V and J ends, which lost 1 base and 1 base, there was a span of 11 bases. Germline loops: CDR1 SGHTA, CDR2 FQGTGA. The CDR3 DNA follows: TGTGCCAGCAGCTTAATGGAGGGGCAGGCCAAAAACATTCAGTACTTC. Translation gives CASSLMEGQAKNIQYF.

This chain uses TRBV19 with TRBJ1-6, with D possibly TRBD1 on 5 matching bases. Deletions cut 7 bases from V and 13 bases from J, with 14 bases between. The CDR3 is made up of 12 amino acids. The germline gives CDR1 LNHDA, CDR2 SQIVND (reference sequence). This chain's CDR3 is CASTRAGLPLHF. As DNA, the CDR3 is TGTGCCAGTACACGGGCAGGGCTGCCCCTCCACTTT.

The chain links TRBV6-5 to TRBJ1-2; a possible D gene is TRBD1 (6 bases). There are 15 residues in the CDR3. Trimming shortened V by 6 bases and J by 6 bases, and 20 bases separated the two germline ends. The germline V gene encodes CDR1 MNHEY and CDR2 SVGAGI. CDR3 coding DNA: TGTGCCAGCAGCATGCAACAGGGTTCGACTCATGGCTACACCTTC. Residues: CASSMQQGSTHGYTF.

The CDR3 coding sequence is TGTGCCACCCGGGAGGAGGGACTCGGTAATGAAAAACTGTTTTTT. Its protein product is CATREEGLGNEKLFF. V usage is TRBV15 and J usage is TRBJ1-4; tentatively, D is TRBD1 (5 bases). The V gene's germline CDR1 is LNHNV and CDR2 YYDKDF (reference sequence). The CDR3 totals 15 residues. V was pared by 8 bases and J by 4 bases, with 17 bases between.

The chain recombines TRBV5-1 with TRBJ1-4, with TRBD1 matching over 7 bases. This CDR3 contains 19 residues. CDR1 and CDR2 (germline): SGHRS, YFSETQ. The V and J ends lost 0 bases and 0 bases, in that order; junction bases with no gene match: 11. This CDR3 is CASSLDPGTAKATNEKLFF. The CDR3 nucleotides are TGCGCCAGCAGCTTGGACCCCGGGACAGCGAAAGCAACTAATGAAAAACTGTTTTTT. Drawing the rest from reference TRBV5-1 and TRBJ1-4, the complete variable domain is KAGVTQTPRYLIKTRGQQVTLSCSPISGHRSVSWYQQTPGQGLQFLFEYFSETQRNKGNFPGRFSGRQFSNSRSEMNVSTLELGDSALYLCASSLDPGTAKATNEKLFFGSGTQLSVL.

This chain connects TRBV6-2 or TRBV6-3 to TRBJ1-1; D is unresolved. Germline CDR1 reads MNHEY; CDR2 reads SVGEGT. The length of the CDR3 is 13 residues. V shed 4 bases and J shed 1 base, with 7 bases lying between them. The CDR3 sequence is CASSLTPNTEAFF. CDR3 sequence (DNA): TGTGCCAGCAGTTTGACACCGAACACTGAAGCTTTCTTT.

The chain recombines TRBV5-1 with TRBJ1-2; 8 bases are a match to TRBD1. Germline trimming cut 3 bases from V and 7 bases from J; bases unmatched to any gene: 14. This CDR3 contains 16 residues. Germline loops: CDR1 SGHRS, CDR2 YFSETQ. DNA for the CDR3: TGCGCCAGCAGCTCGACAGGGGATACGGCAGTCGGTGGCTACACCTTC. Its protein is CASSSTGDTAVGGYTF.

The CDR3, as DNA: TGTGCCAGCAGTCCCCTAGCGGGGGGGCTCTACGAGCAGTACTTC. It codes for CASSPLAGGLYEQYF. The rearrangement links TRBV6-5 to TRBJ2-7; 12 positions match TRBD2. Losses at the gene ends were 5 bases for V and 3 bases for J; bases not matched to a gene: 5. The CDR3 sequence is 15 residues long. Looked up from germline, CDR1 is MNHEY and CDR2 is SVGAGI.

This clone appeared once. The CDR3 is CASRPKDGRIYGYTF. The CDR3 bases are TGTGCCAGCAGACCTAAAGACGGACGGATCTATGGCTACACCTTC. V and J are TRBV6-2 or TRBV6-3 and TRBJ1-2, with D hard to call. The CDR3 totals 15 residues. V dropped 6 bases and J dropped 4 bases, with 18 bases sitting between them. Per the germline V gene, CDR1 is MNHEY and CDR2 is SVGEGT.

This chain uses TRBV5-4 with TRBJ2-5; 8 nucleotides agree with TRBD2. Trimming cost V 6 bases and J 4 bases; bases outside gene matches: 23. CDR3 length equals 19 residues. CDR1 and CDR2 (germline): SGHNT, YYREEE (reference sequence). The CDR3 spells CASTRGGSGTSSRGETQYF. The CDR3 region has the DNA TGTGCCAGCACCCGGGGTGGTAGCGGGACATCCTCCCGAGGAGAGACCCAGTACTTC.

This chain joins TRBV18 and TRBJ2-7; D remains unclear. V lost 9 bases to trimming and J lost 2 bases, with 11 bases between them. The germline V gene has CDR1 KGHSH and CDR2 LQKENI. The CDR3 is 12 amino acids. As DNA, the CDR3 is TGTGCCAGTCGCGGTGGAACCTACGAGCAGTACTTC. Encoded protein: CASRGGTYEQYF.

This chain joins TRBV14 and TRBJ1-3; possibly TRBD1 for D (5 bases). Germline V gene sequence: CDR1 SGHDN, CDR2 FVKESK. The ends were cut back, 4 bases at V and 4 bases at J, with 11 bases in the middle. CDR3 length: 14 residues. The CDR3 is CASSRQHGGNTIYF. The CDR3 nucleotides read TGTGCCAGCAGCCGACAGCACGGCGGAAACACCATATATTTT.

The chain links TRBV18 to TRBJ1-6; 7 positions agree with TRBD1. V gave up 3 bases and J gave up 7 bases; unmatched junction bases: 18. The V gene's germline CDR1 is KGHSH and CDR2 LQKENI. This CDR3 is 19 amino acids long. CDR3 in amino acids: CASSPFGPTGSILNSPLHF. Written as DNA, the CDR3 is TGTGCCAGCTCACCGTTCGGCCCGACAGGGAGTATCCTGAATTCACCCCTCCACTTT.

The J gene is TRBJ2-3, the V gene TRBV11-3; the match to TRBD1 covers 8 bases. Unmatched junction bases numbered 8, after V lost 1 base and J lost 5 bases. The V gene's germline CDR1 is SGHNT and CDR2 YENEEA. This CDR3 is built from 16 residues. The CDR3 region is CASSLAPGQVQDTQYF. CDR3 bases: TGTGCCAGCAGCTTAGCGCCGGGACAGGTTCAAGATACGCAGTATTTT.

DNA of the CDR3: TGTGCCAGCTCCCCCGGCAGGGCCACAGCAACTAATGAAAAACTGTTTTTT. This sequence encodes CASSPGRATATNEKLFF. V is TRBV18 and J is TRBJ1-4; tentative D call: TRBD1 (5 bases). The CDR3 contains 17 residues. Germline CDR1 KGHSH, CDR2 LQKENI. Trimming pared 6 bases from V and 0 bases from J, leaving 17 bases between.

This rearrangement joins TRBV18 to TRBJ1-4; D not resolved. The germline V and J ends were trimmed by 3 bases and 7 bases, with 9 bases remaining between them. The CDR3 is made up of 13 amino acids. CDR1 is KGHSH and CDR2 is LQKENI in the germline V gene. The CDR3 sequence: CASSPFSAEKLFF. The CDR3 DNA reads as TGTGCCAGCTCACCTTTCAGCGCTGAAAAACTGTTTTTT.

The CDR3 is CATSRDSAGLGNTIYF. The CDR3 region has the DNA TGTGCCACCAGCAGGGACAGTGCGGGACTAGGAAACACCATATATTTT. The genes are TRBV15 and TRBJ1-3; TRBD1 might be the D (6 bases). V lost 3 bases to trimming and J lost 4 bases, with 16 bases between them. The CDR3 has 16 residues. Germline V gene lookup returns CDR1 LNHNV and CDR2 YYDKDF (reference sequence).

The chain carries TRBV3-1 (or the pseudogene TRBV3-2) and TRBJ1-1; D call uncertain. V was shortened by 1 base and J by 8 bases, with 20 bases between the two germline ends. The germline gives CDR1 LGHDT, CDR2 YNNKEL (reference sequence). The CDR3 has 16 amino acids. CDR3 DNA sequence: TGTGCCAGCAGCCAAGTTGCGGGAGTTGCGTTCAAGGAAGCTTTCTTT. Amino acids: CASSQVAGVAFKEAFF.